This T cell receptor (beta chain) was obtained from a study of T cells in Graves' hyperthyroidism and ophthalmopathy. Researchers took RNA transcripts and amplified the TCR beta CDR3 regions from them. The TCR CDR3 first-round RT-PCR relied on the HTBI primer set. TCRdb reprocessed the multiplex PCR reads via MiXCR and lists one record per CDR3 protein. This sample has hundreds of thousands of distinct CDR3 sequences; approximately 15% occur once, and the top ten carry roughly 33%. Findings and limits, study-wide: The majority of expanded thyroid clonotypes above 0.001 also appeared in blood. Onset of ophthalmopathy came a median 6.5 months after the model predicted it.

The sample holds many counts of this clonotype. Its target is unknown. Uncontrolled infection, other autoimmune disease, pregnancy or lactation excluded patients. The diagnostic basis comprised clinical symptoms, serum thyroxine and TRAb, thyroid ultrasound and orbital computed tomography. The specimen was blood. The receptor was isolated from a woman in her thirties with Graves' hyperthyroidism.

In DNA, the CDR3 is TGTGCCAGCAGCTTCCCAGCGGGAGGGGCCTACGAGCAGTACTTC. Translated, it gives CASSFPAGGAYEQYF. The chain carries TRBV7-3 and TRBJ2-7; 10 bases are a match to TRBD2. V lost 3 bases, J lost 2 bases, and 4 bases stayed unmatched. This CDR3 spans 15 amino acids. Germline V gene sequence: CDR1 SGHTA, CDR2 FQGTGA.